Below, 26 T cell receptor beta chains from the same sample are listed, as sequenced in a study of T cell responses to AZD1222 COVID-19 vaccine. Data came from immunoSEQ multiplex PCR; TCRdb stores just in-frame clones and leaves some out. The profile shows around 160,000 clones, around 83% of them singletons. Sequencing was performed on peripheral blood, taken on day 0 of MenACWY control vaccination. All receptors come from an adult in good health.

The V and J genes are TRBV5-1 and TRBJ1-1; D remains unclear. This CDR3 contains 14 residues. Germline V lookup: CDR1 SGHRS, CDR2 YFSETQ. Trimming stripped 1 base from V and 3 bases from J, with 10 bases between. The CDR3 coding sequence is TGCGCCAGCAGCTTGAGCTTTCGGGACACTGAAGCTTTCTTT. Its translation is CASSLSFRDTEAFF.

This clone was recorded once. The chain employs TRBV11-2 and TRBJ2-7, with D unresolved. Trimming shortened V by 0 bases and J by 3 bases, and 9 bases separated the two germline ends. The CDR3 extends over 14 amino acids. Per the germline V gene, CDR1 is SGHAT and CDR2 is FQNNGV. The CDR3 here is CASSLELLHYEQYF. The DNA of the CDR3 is TGTGCCAGCAGCTTAGAGCTGCTTCACTACGAGCAGTACTTC.

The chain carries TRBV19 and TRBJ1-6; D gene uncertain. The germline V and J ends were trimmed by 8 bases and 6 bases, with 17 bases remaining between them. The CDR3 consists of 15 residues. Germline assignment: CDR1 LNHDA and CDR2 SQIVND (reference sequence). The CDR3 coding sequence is TGTGCCAGTCGCTCCCCCGGACGGCCTAATTCACCCCTCCACTTT. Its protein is CASRSPGRPNSPLHF.

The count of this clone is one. The CDR3, as DNA: TGTGCAAGTAAACCACAGCCCGGGTGTGGAAACACCATATATTTT. It specifies CASKPQPGCGNTIYF. The J gene is TRBJ1-3, the V gene TRBV12-2. TRBV12-2 is a documented pseudogene. The CDR3 loop spans 15 amino acids.

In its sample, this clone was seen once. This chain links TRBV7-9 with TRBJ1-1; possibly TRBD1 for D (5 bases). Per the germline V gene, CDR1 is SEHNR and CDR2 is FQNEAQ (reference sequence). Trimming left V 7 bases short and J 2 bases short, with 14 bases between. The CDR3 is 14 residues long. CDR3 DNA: TGTGCCAGCACCGTCCTACAGGTTAACACTGAAGCTTTCTTT. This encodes CASTVLQVNTEAFF. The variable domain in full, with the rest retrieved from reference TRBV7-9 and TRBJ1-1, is DTGVSQNPRHKITKRGQNVTFRCDPISEHNRLYWYRQTLGQGPEFLTYFQNEAQLEKSRLLSDRFSAERPKGSFSTLEIQRTEQGDSAMYLCASTVLQVNTEAFFGQGTRLTVV.

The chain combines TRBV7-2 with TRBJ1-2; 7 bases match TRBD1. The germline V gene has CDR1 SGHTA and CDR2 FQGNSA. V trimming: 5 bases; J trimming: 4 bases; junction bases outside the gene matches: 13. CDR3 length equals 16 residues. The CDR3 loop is CASSITGTVYTYGYTF. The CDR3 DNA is TGTGCCAGCAGCATTACCGGGACAGTCTACACCTATGGCTACACCTTC.

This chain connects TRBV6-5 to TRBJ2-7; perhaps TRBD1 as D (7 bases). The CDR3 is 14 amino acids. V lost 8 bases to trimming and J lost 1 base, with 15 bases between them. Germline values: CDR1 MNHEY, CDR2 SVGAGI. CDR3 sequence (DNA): TGTGCCAGCGGAGGGGGACAGCTATCCTACGAGCAGTACGTC. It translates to CASGGGQLSYEQYV.

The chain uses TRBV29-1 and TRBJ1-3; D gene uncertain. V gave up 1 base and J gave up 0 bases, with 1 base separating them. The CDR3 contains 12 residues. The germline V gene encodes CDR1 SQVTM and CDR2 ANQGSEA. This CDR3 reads CSVEASGNTIYF. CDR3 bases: TGCAGCGTTGAAGCCTCTGGAAACACCATATATTTT.

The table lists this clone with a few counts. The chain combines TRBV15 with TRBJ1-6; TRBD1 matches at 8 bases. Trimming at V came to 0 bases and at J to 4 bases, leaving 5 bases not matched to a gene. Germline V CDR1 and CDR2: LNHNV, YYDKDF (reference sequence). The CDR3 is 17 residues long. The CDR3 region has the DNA TGTGCCACCAGCAGAGACGGACAGGGACCTTATAATTCACCCCTCCACTTT. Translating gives CATSRDGQGPYNSPLHF.

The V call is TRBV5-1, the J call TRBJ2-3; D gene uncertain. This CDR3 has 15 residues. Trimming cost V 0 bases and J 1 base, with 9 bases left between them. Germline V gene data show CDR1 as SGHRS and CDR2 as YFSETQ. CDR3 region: CASSLEGTRTDTQYF. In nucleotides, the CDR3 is TGCGCCAGCAGCTTGGAGGGCACCCGCACAGATACGCAGTATTTT.

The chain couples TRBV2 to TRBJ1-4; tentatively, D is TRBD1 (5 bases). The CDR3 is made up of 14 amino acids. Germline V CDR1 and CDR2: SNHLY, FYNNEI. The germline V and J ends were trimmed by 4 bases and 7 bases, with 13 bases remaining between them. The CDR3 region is CASSGRGRREKLFF. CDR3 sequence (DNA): TGTGCCAGCAGTGGCCGGGGCAGACGTGAAAAACTGTTTTTT.

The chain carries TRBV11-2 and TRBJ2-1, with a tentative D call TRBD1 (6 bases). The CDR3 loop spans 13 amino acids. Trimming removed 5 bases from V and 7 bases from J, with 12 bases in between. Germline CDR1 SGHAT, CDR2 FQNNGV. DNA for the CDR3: TGTGCCAGCAGCGGAACAGGGCGGAATGAGCAGTTCTTC. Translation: CASSGTGRNEQFF.

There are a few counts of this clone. CDR3 protein: CASSEEVWGRNSPLHF. CDR3 nucleotide sequence: TGTGCCAGCAGTGAAGAGGTTTGGGGTCGGAATTCACCCCTCCACTTT. The chain employs TRBV2 and TRBJ1-6; D unresolved. Germline V gives CDR1 SNHLY, CDR2 FYNNEI. Trimming took off 1 base at V and 7 bases at J, with 14 bases between the two ends. This CDR3 is built from 16 residues. The full variable domain, in which reference TRBV2 and TRBJ1-6 provide the parts outside the CDR3, is EPEVTQTPSHQVTQMGQEVILRCVPISNHLYFYWYRQILGQKVEFLVSFYNNEISEKSEIFDDQFSVERPDGSNFTLKIRSTKLEDSAMYFCASSEEVWGRNSPLHFGNGTRLTVT.

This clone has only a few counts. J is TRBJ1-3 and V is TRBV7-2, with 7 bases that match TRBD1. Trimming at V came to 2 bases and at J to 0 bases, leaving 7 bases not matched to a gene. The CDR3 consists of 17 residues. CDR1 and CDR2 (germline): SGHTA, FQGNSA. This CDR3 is CASSLQGTALSGNTIYF. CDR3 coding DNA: TGTGCCAGCAGCTTACAAGGGACAGCTCTCTCTGGAAACACCATATATTTT. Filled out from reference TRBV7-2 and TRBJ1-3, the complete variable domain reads GAGVSQSPSNKVTEKGKDVELRCDPISGHTALYWYRQSLGQGLEFLIYFQGNSAPDKSGLPSDRFSAERTGGSVSTLTIQRTQQEDSAVYLCASSLQGTALSGNTIYFGEGSWLTVV.

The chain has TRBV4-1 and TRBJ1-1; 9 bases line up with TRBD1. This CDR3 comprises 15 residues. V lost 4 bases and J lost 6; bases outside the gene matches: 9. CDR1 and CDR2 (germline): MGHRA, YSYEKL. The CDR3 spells CASSPGTGGFSEAFF. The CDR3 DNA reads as TGCGCCAGCAGCCCTGGAACAGGGGGCTTTTCTGAAGCTTTCTTT.

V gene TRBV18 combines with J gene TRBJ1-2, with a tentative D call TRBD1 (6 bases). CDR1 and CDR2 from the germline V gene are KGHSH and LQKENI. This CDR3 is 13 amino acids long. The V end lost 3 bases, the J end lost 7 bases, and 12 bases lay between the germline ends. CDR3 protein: CASSPSTGTGYTF. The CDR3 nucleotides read TGTGCCAGCTCACCGTCAACAGGGACTGGCTACACCTTC.

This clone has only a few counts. DNA for the CDR3: TGCGCCAGCAGCCTCGACAGGGGAGCCGCCGGCGAGCAGTACTTC. It specifies CASSLDRGAAGEQYF. The genes are TRBV4-1 and TRBJ2-7, with 8 bases lining up with TRBD1. J was trimmed by 6 bases and V by 4 bases; bases with no gene match: 11. The germline CDR1 and CDR2 sequences are MGHRA and YSYEKL. CDR3 length: 15 amino acids.

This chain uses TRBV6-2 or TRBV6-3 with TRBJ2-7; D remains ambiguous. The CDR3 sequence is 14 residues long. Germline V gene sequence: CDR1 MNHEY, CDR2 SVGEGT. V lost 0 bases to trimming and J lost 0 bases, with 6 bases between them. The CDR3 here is CASSYSEASYEQYV. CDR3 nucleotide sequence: TGTGCCAGCAGTTACTCTGAGGCCTCCTACGAGCAGTACGTC.

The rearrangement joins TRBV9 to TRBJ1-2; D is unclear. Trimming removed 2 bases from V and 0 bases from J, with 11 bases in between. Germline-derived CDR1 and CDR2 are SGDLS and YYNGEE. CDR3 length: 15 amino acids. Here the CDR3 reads CASSVTASANYGYTF. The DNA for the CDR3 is TGTGCCAGCAGCGTGACGGCTTCAGCTAACTATGGCTACACCTTC.

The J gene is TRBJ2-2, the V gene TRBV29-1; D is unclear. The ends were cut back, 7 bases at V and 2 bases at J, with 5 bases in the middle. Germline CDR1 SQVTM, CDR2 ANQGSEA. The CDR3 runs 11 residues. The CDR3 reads CSARNTGELFF. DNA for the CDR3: TGCAGCGCACGTAACACCGGGGAGCTGTTTTTT.

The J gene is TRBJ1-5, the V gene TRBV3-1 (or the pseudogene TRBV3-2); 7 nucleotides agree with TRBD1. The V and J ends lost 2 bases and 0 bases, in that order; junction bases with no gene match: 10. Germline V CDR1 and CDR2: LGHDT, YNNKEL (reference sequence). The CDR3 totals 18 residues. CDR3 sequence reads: CASSQSGGQIYSNQPQHF. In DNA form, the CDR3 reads TGTGCCAGCAGCCAATCCGGGGGACAGATTTATAGCAATCAGCCCCAGCATTTT.

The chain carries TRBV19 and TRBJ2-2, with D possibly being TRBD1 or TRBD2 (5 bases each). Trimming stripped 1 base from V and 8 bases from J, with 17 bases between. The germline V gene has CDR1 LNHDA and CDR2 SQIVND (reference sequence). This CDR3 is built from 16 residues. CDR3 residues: CASSIGKTTGPGELFF. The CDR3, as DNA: TGTGCCAGTAGTATAGGGAAGACTACGGGGCCTGGGGAGCTGTTTTTT.

Here the CDR3 DNA reads TGTGCCAGCAGTTACAGGGCAGAGAACTATGGCTACACCTTC. Its translation: CASSYRAENYGYTF. The chain carries TRBV6-5 and TRBJ1-2; D not certain. Germline-derived CDR1 and CDR2 are MNHEY and SVGAGI. This CDR3 has 14 amino acids. Trimming pared 2 bases from V and 2 bases from J, leaving 9 bases between.

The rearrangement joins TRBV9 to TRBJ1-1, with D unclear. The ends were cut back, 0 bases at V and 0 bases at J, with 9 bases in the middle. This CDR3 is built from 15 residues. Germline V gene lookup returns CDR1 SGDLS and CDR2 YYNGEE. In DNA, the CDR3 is TGTGCCAGCAGCGTAGACACCAGATTGAACACTGAAGCTTTCTTT. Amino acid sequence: CASSVDTRLNTEAFF.

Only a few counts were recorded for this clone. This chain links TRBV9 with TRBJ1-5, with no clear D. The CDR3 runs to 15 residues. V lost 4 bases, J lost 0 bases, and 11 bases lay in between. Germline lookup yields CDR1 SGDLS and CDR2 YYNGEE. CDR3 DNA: TGTGCCAGCAGCCTTTCTGGACTTAGCAATCAGCCCCAGCATTTT. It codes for CASSLSGLSNQPQHF.

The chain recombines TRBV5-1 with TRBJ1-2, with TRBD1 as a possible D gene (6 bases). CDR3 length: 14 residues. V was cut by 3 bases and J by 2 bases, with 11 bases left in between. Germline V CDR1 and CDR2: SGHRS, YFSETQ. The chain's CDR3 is CASSSLDRNYGYTF. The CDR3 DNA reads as TGCGCCAGCAGCTCCTTAGACAGGAACTATGGCTACACCTTC.